The sequence of this T cell receptor (delta chain) was determined in a study of gammadelta T cells in human blood. Study conclusions and caveats: Right after birth, innate γδ T cells reportedly expanded polyclonally after microbial exposure.

TCRdb reanalysed the RT-PCR reads with CATT. Of approximately 980 delta-chain clones listed, about 20% are singletons. The germline V gene has CDR1 GEAIGNYY and CDR2 EKD. V gave up 3 bases and J gave up 3 bases, with 11 bases separating them. The CDR3 length is 16 residues. About this clone itself: What it binds is not known. A much more abundant neighbour one base away suggests this may be a read error.

The sequence was obtained from a human fetus. Sequencing input: Vgamma9Vdelta2 gamma-delta T cells from fetal blood. J is TRDJ3 and V is TRDV2, with D possibly being TRDD3 (6 bases). This CDR3 is CACDALGFWDTRQMFF. CDR3 nucleotides: TGTGCCTGTGACGCGCTGGGGTTCTGGGACACCCGACAGATGTTTTTC.